This paragraph reports one T cell receptor beta chain. This clonotype was detected only a few times. Its antigen remains undetermined. Base qualities are not at hand, and no much larger clone is one base apart. This entry belongs to a study of blood T cells in healthy people across ages (dated by TCRdb to between 2014 and 2017). Background for the entire study: In model experiments, roughly one uniquely barcoded TCR beta cDNA molecule per two T cells was captured by template switching. To avoid experimental bias, donors of different ages were randomly spread across the sequencing lanes. Two additional independent replicas of 1 million unique cDNA reads from the same blood draw were analyzed for two donors (one aged 18 to 29 and one aged 80 or older). Using deep sequencing normalized with unique cDNA molecular identifiers, the study measured how TCR beta repertoire diversity changes with age. The donors were split into four age groups: young (average 16 years), middle-aged (roughly 39), aged (over 55) and long-lived (under 85). Study-wide findings and limitations: A strong correlation was found between observed TCR beta diversity and the percentage of naive T cells measured by flow cytometry. As age increased, observed TCR beta diversity per million T cells dropped in a roughly linear way, and a significant reduction was already evident by age around 41. The CMV infection status of donors was not known, potentially confounding age-related changes in expanded clonotypes. Since profiling was done on bulk unsorted PBMCs, naive and antigen-experienced compartments could not be conclusively compared. Estimates of total diversity from one million sequenced T cells were regarded as lower bounds and underestimates. Compared with the aged group, the long-lived group had more naive CD4+ T cells, fewer expanded clones and increased TCR diversity, a pattern suggesting age selection.

Based on the germline V gene, the CDR1 and CDR2 sequences are KGHDR and SFDVKD. Compared with germline, V lacks 2 bases and J lacks 5 bases; bases without a gene match: 4. Measured from the cysteine to the phenylalanine, the CDR3 is 15 residues long. Only CDR3 DNA is held: 45 bases, read in frame from base 1. Library creation used 5' RACE. Sequenced on an Illumina HiSeq 2500. A second roughly 7 to 12 cycle PCR used a sample-barcoded 5' primer and a J-beta primer mix. A unique molecular identifier was introduced onto each TCR beta cDNA molecule by a template-switch 5' adaptor carrying 12 random nucleotides. At least 3 million CDR3-containing paired-end reads were obtained from each sample. The Mint cDNA synthesis kit, primed by a TRBC-specific oligonucleotide, was used to synthesize first-strand cDNA from all RNA. Following uracil-DNA glycosylase treatment, all cDNA underwent a first 18-cycle PCR with the universal primers M1SS and BC2_uni_R. From the authors' description of their analysis: Each sample was normalized by randomly selecting 1 million high-quality reads, each carrying a distinct molecular identifier. Instead of being binned into consensus sequences, reads that shared molecular identifiers were thrown out. MiTCR, with a Q25 quality threshold and the strictest error-elimination algorithm, was used for CDR3 identification, clonotype clustering and error correction. A nonparametric unseen species model with Euler transformation was used to estimate a lower bound on total TCR beta diversity. TCRdb took the public reads, trimmed them with fastp at Q25, ran MiXCR for clone calling and kept in-frame beta chains. Under each unique CDR3 protein, matching rows form one entry showing the most common genes and DNA. The V and J calls were determined by TCRdb, not by the authors. The sample table lists 1.5 million to 2 million distinct CDR3 sequences, around 50% of them with a count of one. The top ten hold over 2% of the sample.

Donors were 39 systemically healthy Caucasian individuals from Russia aged 6 to 90 years. Each donor gave ten milliliters of peripheral blood, collected into EDTA-treated Vacutainer tubes. Ficoll-Paque density-gradient centrifugation was used to isolate PBMCs, with at least 6.5 million per sample. Trizol reagent was used to extract total RNA from the PBMCs, yielding at least 5.5 micrograms per sample. For every donor, flow cytometry on a PBMC aliquot measured the percentage of naive CD45RAhigh/CD27high T cells. Sequencing was carried out using blood. This receptor was identified in a woman in her thirties or forties in good health. The chain employs TRBV24-1 and TRBJ1-5; TRBD1 matches 8 bases in the middle. The CDR3 has the sequence CATSDSGTGHQPQHF. The DNA reads as follows: TGTGCCACCAGTGATTCTGGGACAGGACATCAGCCCCAGCATTTT.